The next 27 T cell receptor beta chains were all read from a single sample in a study of T cells after yellow fever vaccination. TCRdb fed the 5' RACE reads into MiXCR, producing one record per CDR3 protein. Of 5,000 or so distinct CDR3 sequences in the sample, 5% to 6.5% are singletons; the top ten hold 55% to 65%. This specimen was PBMCs, either bulk or a sorted T-cell subset (CD4+, CD8+, memory, or dextramer-sorted; not recorded which), taken around 14 days after the first yellow fever vaccination. The receptors were gathered from a man younger than 35 who received the YFV17D yellow fever vaccine.

By sample fraction, this clonotype is medium-sized. The genes are TRBV15 and TRBJ2-7, with a weak D call TRBD1 (5 bases). This CDR3 has 13 amino acids. Germline CDR1 and CDR2: LNHNV and YYDKDF (reference sequence). Trimming cost V 6 bases and J 9 bases, with 18 bases left between them. The CDR3 loop is CATSTGFGFGQYV. The CDR3 DNA is TGTGCCACCAGTACAGGTTTTGGTTTCGGGCAGTACGTC.

This clonotype was counted ten times or more. The gene calls are TRBV20-1 and TRBJ1-2, with a possible D match to TRBD1 (5 bases). The V end lost 3 bases, the J end lost 8 bases, and 16 bases lay between the germline ends. Germline V lookup: CDR1 DFQATT, CDR2 SNEGSKA (reference sequence). There are 13 residues in the CDR3. The CDR3 here is CSASSGAGGGYTF. CDR3 nucleotide sequence: TGCAGTGCTAGTAGCGGGGCAGGCGGCGGCTACACCTTC.

V is TRBV5-5 and J is TRBJ2-7; D unclear. V lost 8 bases and J 3 bases, leaving 15 bases between the germline ends. Germline V gene lookup returns CDR1 SGHKS and CDR2 YYEKEE (reference sequence). This CDR3 comprises 13 residues. The CDR3 region is CARSPGVLYEQYF. CDR3 sequence (DNA): TGTGCCAGGAGCCCTGGGGTCCTCTACGAGCAGTACTTC.

The table lists this clonotype with many counts. CDR3 protein: CASSFQTSGTAQYF. CDR3 in DNA: TGCGCCAGCAGCTTCCAGACTAGCGGGACGGCCCAGTACTTC. The chain carries TRBV5-1 and TRBJ2-5, with 11 positions matching TRBD2. Germline values: CDR1 SGHRS, CDR2 YFSETQ. Trimming took 2 bases from V and 9 from J; bases not matched to a gene: 6. The CDR3 is 14 residues long. Complete variable domain (other parts from reference TRBV5-1 and TRBJ2-5): KAGVTQTPRYLIKTRGQQVTLSCSPISGHRSVSWYQQTPGQGLQFLFEYFSETQRNKGNFPGRFSGRQFSNSRSEMNVSTLELGDSALYLCASSFQTSGTAQYFGPGTRLLVL.

By share, this clonotype counts as medium-sized. The chain uses TRBV5-1 and TRBJ1-5; TRBD1 matches 8 bases. CDR1 SGHRS and CDR2 YFSETQ come from the germline V gene. The length of the CDR3 is 13 residues. J gave up 5 bases and V 3 bases, and 1 base lay outside the gene matches. The CDR3 loop is CASSSTGDQPQHF. The CDR3 coding sequence is TGCGCCAGCAGCTCGACAGGGGATCAGCCCCAGCATTTT.

This clonotype showed up many times. The chain carries TRBV5-6 and TRBJ2-7; weak D call: TRBD1 (6 bases). This CDR3 comprises 14 residues. The germline V gene encodes CDR1 SGHDT and CDR2 YYEEEE. Trimming took 3 bases from V and 9 from J, leaving 19 bases between them. The CDR3 region is CASSSVGALGGQYV. The CDR3, as DNA: TGTGCCAGCAGCTCCGTGGGGGCGCTGGGTGGGCAGTACGTC.

In this sample, this clonotype turned up many times. The chain links TRBV5-1 to TRBJ1-6, with 9 nucleotides matching TRBD1. CDR3 length equals 15 residues. Germline assignment: CDR1 SGHRS and CDR2 YFSETQ. With 0 bases clipped from V and 7 bases from J, the junction kept 2 bases outside the gene matches. The CDR3 DNA follows: TGCGCCAGCAGCTTGGGGGGACAGGGAAATTCACCCCTCCACTTT. It specifies CASSLGGQGNSPLHF.

This clonotype was picked up many times. The chain is built from TRBV7-9 and TRBJ1-6; 7 bases match TRBD1. The length of the CDR3 is 17 residues. V lost 3 bases, J lost 1 base, and 6 bases stayed unmatched. Per germline, CDR1 SEHNR and CDR2 FQNEAQ (reference sequence). CDR3 in amino acids: CASSLTPRGSYNSPLHF. For the CDR3, the DNA is TGTGCCAGCAGCTTGACACCCAGGGGGTCCTATAATTCACCCCTCCACTTT. The full variable domain, completed using reference TRBV7-9 and TRBJ1-6, is DTGVSQNPRHKITKRGQNVTFRCDPISEHNRLYWYRQTLGQGPEFLTYFQNEAQLEKSRLLSDRFSAERPKGSFSTLEIQRTEQGDSAMYLCASSLTPRGSYNSPLHFGNGTRLTVT.

This clonotype was seen at least ten times. The CDR3 loop is CASSLVWESIWVNEQFF. The CDR3 bases are TGTGCCAGCAGCTTAGTATGGGAAAGTATCTGGGTGAATGAGCAGTTCTTC. V is TRBV7-2 and J is TRBJ2-1; D is uncertain. Germline CDR1 and CDR2: SGHTA and FQGNSA. The CDR3 contains 17 residues. V was cut by 1 base and J by 7 bases, with 20 bases left in between.

J is TRBJ2-4 and V is TRBV4-2; D gene unclear. V lost 1 base and J 0 bases, leaving 10 bases between the germline ends. This CDR3 is 16 amino acids long. Per the germline V gene, CDR1 is LGHNA and CDR2 is YNFKEQ. The DNA of the CDR3 is TGTGCCAGCAGCCAAGGGGTCCCCGTAGCCAAAAACATTCAGTACTTC. This translates into CASSQGVPVAKNIQYF.

This clonotype ranks as medium-sized. The V and J genes are TRBV20-1 and TRBJ2-7, with 10 bases lining up with TRBD1. The CDR3 extends over 15 amino acids. CDR1 and CDR2 from the germline V gene are DFQATT and SNEGSKA (reference sequence). V dropped 5 bases and J dropped 3; count of bases not matched to a gene: 10. The CDR3 spells CSASDRDRGNYEQYV. CDR3 nucleotide sequence: TGCAGTGCTTCAGACCGGGACAGGGGAAACTACGAGCAGTACGTC.

This rearrangement joins TRBV2 to TRBJ2-7; 10 bases match TRBD1. This CDR3 comprises 18 residues. CDR1 is SNHLY and CDR2 is FYNNEI in the germline V gene. CDR3 sequence: CTSCLIPGQGPSSYEQYV. In DNA form, the CDR3 reads TGTACCAGCTGTTTAATCCCGGGACAGGGGCCGAGCTCCTACGAGCAGTACGTC.

This clonotype was seen repeatedly, ten times or more. This rearrangement joins TRBV9 to TRBJ2-7, with D possibly being TRBD1 or TRBD2 (5 bases each). Germline CDR1 SGDLS, CDR2 YYNGEE. V was clipped by 0 bases and J by 0 bases, with 10 bases between them. This CDR3 is 15 amino acids long. The DNA for the CDR3 is TGTGCCAGCAGCGTAGGGGCAGGGAGCTCCTACGAGCAGTACTTC. This encodes CASSVGAGSSYEQYF. The variable domain in full, completed from reference TRBV9 and TRBJ2-7, reads DSGVTQTPKHLITATGQRVTLRCSPRSGDLSVYWYQQSLDQGLQFLIQYYNGEERAKGNILERFSAQQFPDLHSELNLSSLELGDSALYFCASSVGAGSSYEQYFGPGTRLTVT.

This clonotype was counted at least ten times. This chain links TRBV5-1 with TRBJ1-4; 7 nucleotides line up with TRBD1. There are 15 residues in the CDR3. Germline lookup yields CDR1 SGHRS and CDR2 YFSETQ. Trimming removed 4 bases from V and 2 bases from J; junction bases left unmatched: 5. DNA for the CDR3: TGCGCCAGCAGCCCGGCGGGACAGACTAATGAAAAACTGTTTTTT. Residues: CASSPAGQTNEKLFF.

This clonotype was picked up many times. The gene calls are TRBV27 and TRBJ2-1, with 12 positions matching TRBD2. The CDR3 consists of 16 residues. Germline V CDR1 and CDR2: MNHEY, SMNVEV (reference sequence). V shed 1 base and J 6 bases; nucleotides not matched to a gene: 4. The CDR3 DNA reads as TGTGCCAGCAGTTTATATCTAGCGGGGGGGCCCAATGAGCAGTTCTTC. This sequence encodes CASSLYLAGGPNEQFF.

This clonotype was counted many times. The chain combines TRBV5-6 with TRBJ2-3, with 11 bases fitting TRBD2. The CDR3 runs to 16 residues. V shed 2 bases, J shed 4 bases, and the junction held 6 bases outside the gene matches. The V gene's germline CDR1 is SGHDT and CDR2 YYEEEE. In DNA form, the CDR3 reads TGTGCCAGCAGCTTATACACTAGCGGGGGTGCAGATACGCAGTATTTT. It encodes CASSLYTSGGADTQYF.

This clonotype was recorded at least ten times. This chain connects TRBV14 to TRBJ2-1; TRBD2 matches at 10 bases. CDR1 is SGHDN and CDR2 is FVKESK in the germline V gene. V was clipped by 3 bases and J by 7 bases; unmatched bases: 3. This CDR3 spans 14 amino acids. CDR3 residues: CASSHLAGVNEQFF. The CDR3, as DNA: TGTGCCAGCAGCCATCTAGCGGGGGTGAATGAGCAGTTCTTC.

Ten or more counts support this clonotype. V is TRBV2 and J is TRBJ2-7; 9 positions match TRBD2. Trimming cost V 6 bases and J 3 bases; bases outside gene matches: 15. Germline-derived CDR1 and CDR2 are SNHLY and FYNNEI. This CDR3 region has 17 residues. The DNA for the CDR3 is TGTGCCAGCAGGGGGATCGGCGGGGGGGATTATGGCTACGAGCAGTACGTC. This translates into CASRGIGGGDYGYEQYV.

In this sample, this clonotype turned up many times. The chain couples TRBV20-1 to TRBJ2-7; weak D call: TRBD1 (6 bases). The CDR3 covers 12 residues. The V end was cut by 2 bases, the J end by 6 bases, with 11 bases between. Germline loops: CDR1 DFQATT, CDR2 SNEGSKA (reference sequence). The CDR3 nucleotides read TGCAGTGCTAGACCCGCAGGGGTCGAGCAGTACTTC. Residues: CSARPAGVEQYF.

This clonotype was counted many times. The chain links TRBV6-2 or TRBV6-3 to TRBJ2-2; 9 bases line up with TRBD1. The germline V gene encodes CDR1 MNHEY and CDR2 SVGEGT. Losses at the gene ends were 2 bases for V and 3 bases for J; bases not matched to a gene: 4. There are 16 residues in the CDR3. Here the CDR3 reads CASSYLGQGYTGELFF. In nucleotides, the CDR3 is TGTGCCAGCAGTTACCTCGGACAGGGGTACACCGGGGAGCTGTTTTTT.

This clonotype was seen many times. The gene calls are TRBV7-6 and TRBJ2-5; possible D gene TRBD2, 5 bases. CDR1 and CDR2 from the germline V gene are SGHVS and FNYEAQ. The ends were cut back, 7 bases at V and 0 bases at J, with 12 bases in the middle. The CDR3 covers 14 residues. This chain's CDR3 is CASTPRVNQETQYF. The CDR3 nucleotides are TGTGCCAGCACTCCGAGGGTTAACCAAGAGACCCAGTACTTC.

At least ten counts were recorded for this clonotype. The CDR3 here is CASSEALGGLLTDTQYF. As DNA, the CDR3 is TGTGCCAGCAGTGAAGCGCTCGGGGGACTGCTCACAGATACGCAGTATTTT. J is TRBJ2-3 and V is TRBV6-1; D possibly corresponds to TRBD2 (6 bases). The CDR3 spans 17 residues. Germline assignment: CDR1 MNHNS and CDR2 SASEGT. V lost 0 bases, J lost 2 bases, and 15 bases lay in between.

This clonotype came up many times. The gene calls are TRBV15 and TRBJ1-2; D may be TRBD1 (6 bases). The CDR3 spans 14 residues. V lost 3 bases to trimming and J lost 4 bases, with 12 bases between them. Germline-derived CDR1 and CDR2 are LNHNV and YYDKDF (reference sequence). The CDR3 region is CATSSRLQGYGYTF. In DNA, the CDR3 is TGTGCCACCAGCAGTCGACTACAGGGCTATGGCTACACCTTC.

This clonotype appeared many times. The rearrangement joins TRBV27 to TRBJ2-3; D gene uncertain. The V gene lost 0 bases and the J gene lost 7 bases, with 8 bases spanning the gap. The CDR3 runs 13 residues. Germline V lookup: CDR1 MNHEY, CDR2 SMNVEV (reference sequence). The CDR3 sequence is CASSLSDHNTQYF. CDR3 coding DNA: TGTGCCAGCAGTTTATCGGACCATAATACGCAGTATTTT.

This clonotype showed up many times. V is TRBV27 and J is TRBJ2-7; 11 positions match TRBD1. The CDR3 sequence is 14 residues long. CDR1 and CDR2 (germline): MNHEY, SMNVEV (reference sequence). Trimming took 5 bases from V and 4 from J; bases not matched to a gene: 4. The CDR3 sequence is CASSPGTGGYEQYF. In nucleotides, the CDR3 is TGTGCCAGCAGTCCCGGGACAGGGGGTTACGAGCAGTACTTC.

This clonotype has ten or more counts. This chain links TRBV5-1 with TRBJ2-7, with 13 bases identical to TRBD2. J gave up 0 bases and V 1 base, and 4 bases lay outside the gene matches. The germline CDR1 and CDR2 sequences are SGHRS and YFSETQ. The length of the CDR3 is 17 residues. In DNA form, the CDR3 reads TGCGCCAGCAGCTTGCGGACTAGCGGGGGCAACTCCTACGAGCAGTACTTC. As protein: CASSLRTSGGNSYEQYF. Supplemented by reference TRBV5-1 and TRBJ2-7, the full variable domain reads KAGVTQTPRYLIKTRGQQVTLSCSPISGHRSVSWYQQTPGQGLQFLFEYFSETQRNKGNFPGRFSGRQFSNSRSEMNVSTLELGDSALYLCASSLRTSGGNSYEQYFGPGTRLTVT.

This clonotype occurred many times. This chain connects TRBV4-2 to TRBJ2-5, with 13 bases aligning to TRBD2. The CDR3 has 19 residues. Trimming removed 1 base from V and 5 bases from J; junction bases left unmatched: 13. Per germline, CDR1 LGHNA and CDR2 YNFKEQ. This chain's CDR3 is CASSQVFGLAGAGMETQYF. The CDR3 coding sequence is TGTGCCAGCAGCCAAGTATTCGGACTAGCGGGGGCCGGGATGGAGACCCAGTACTTC.